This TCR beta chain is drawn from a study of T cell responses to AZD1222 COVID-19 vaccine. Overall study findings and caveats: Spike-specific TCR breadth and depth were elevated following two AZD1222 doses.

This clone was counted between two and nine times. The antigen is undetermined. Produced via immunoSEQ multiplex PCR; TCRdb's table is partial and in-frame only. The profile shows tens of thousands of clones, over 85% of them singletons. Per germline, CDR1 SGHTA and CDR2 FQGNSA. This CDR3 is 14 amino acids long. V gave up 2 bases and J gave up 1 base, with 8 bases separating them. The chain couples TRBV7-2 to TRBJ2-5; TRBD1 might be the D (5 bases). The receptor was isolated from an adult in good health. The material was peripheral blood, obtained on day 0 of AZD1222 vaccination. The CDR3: CASSLSGLQETQYF. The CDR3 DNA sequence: TGTGCCAGCAGCTTATCAGGGCTCCAAGAGACCCAGTACTTC.